Presented here are 6 T cell receptor beta chains from one specimen sequenced in a study of STAT5B mutations in CD4+ large granular lymphocyte leukemia. TCRdb's table, derived via immunoSEQ multiplex PCR, lists solely in-frame clones and lacks some. Of 30,000 or so clones in the sample, more than 65% were seen once. Specimen: CD4+ T cells from blood buffy coats. These receptors were obtained from a human donor in good health.

The chain employs TRBV19 and TRBJ1-1; perhaps TRBD1 as D (6 bases). Germline V gives CDR1 LNHDA, CDR2 SQIVND (reference sequence). This CDR3 is built from 15 residues. V shed 1 base and J shed 1 base, with 10 bases lying between them. CDR3 nucleotide sequence: TGTGCCAGTAGTATAGGGGGGGCCTGGAACACTGAAGCTTTCTTT. This translates into CASSIGGAWNTEAFF.

The chain couples TRBV29-1 to TRBJ1-2; D is unclear. The CDR3 sequence is 10 residues long. V was cut by 5 bases and J by 8 bases, with 9 bases left in between. Germline V CDR1 and CDR2: SQVTM, ANQGSEA. CDR3 bases: TGCAGCGTTTTCATTGACGGCTACACCTTC. Amino acids: CSVFIDGYTF. Drawing the rest from reference TRBV29-1 and TRBJ1-2, the complete variable domain is SAVISQKPSRDICQRGTSLTIQCQVDSQVTMMFWYRQQPGQSLTLIATANQGSEATYESGFVIDKFPISRPNLTFSTLTVSNMSPEDSSIYLCSVFIDGYTFGSGTRLTVV.

The chain employs TRBV9 and TRBJ1-4; 8 bases map to TRBD1. This CDR3 has 14 amino acids. Germline CDR1 reads SGDLS; CDR2 reads YYNGEE. The V segment lost 0 bases and the J segment 7 bases; nucleotides outside the gene matches: 2. In DNA, the CDR3 is TGTGCCAGCAGCGTAGATCAGGGGGCTGAAAAACTGTTTTTT. Translated: CASSVDQGAEKLFF.

The rearrangement uses TRBV11-1 and TRBJ1-4, with D unresolved. The CDR3 has 15 residues. Germline V lookup: CDR1 SGHAT, CDR2 FQDESV (reference sequence). V shed 8 bases and J shed 7 bases, with 20 bases lying between them. CDR3 DNA: TGTGCCAGCGGCCCAGGTGTGGGTCTGGGTGAAAAACTGTTTTTT. Encoded protein: CASGPGVGLGEKLFF.

The chain carries TRBV7-2 and TRBJ2-2; 10 bases match TRBD2. CDR1 is SGHTA and CDR2 is FQGNSA in the germline V gene. The CDR3 covers 16 residues. The ends lost 2 bases at V and 2 bases at J; junction bases unmatched: 2. The CDR3 sequence: CASSLTSGVNTGELFF. The CDR3 nucleotides are TGTGCCAGCAGCTTAACTAGCGGGGTAAACACCGGGGAGCTGTTTTTT. Full variable domain (remainder filled in from reference TRBV7-2 and TRBJ2-2): GAGVSQSPSNKVTEKGKDVELRCDPISGHTALYWYRQSLGQGLEFLIYFQGNSAPDKSGLPSDRFSAERTGGSVSTLTIQRTQQEDSAVYLCASSLTSGVNTGELFFGEGSRLTVL.

The rearrangement links TRBV5-4 to TRBJ1-2; maybe TRBD1 (6 bases). Germline assignment: CDR1 SGHNT and CDR2 YYREEE (reference sequence). Trimming stripped 4 bases from V and 5 bases from J, with 18 bases between. This CDR3 is built from 15 residues. The CDR3 DNA reads TGTGCCAGCAGCCCCCGGGACACCCCTGGGTATGGCTACACCTTC. Its protein product is CASSPRDTPGYGYTF.